Listed here are 31 T cell receptor beta chains from one sample, sequenced in a study of OX40 agonist ivuxolimab in advanced cancers. Library method: the immunoSEQ multiplex PCR assay. TCRdb re-hosts the immuneACCESS table, in-frame sequences only. Its copies lack some clones; in the studies checked, an unresolved V gene accounts for under half of them, and the cause for the rest is not known. This sample holds under 75,000 clones; 80% to 95% were observed only once. The top ten clonotypes cover 20% to 25% of the sample. This sample comprised CD4+ or CD8+ T cells sorted from blood, obtained in a trial of the OX40 agonist ivuxolimab. The receptors stem from an adult with an advanced solid tumor such as melanoma, head and neck, liver or kidney cancer.

In its sample, this clone was seen once. The chain combines TRBV2 with TRBJ2-7; D ambiguous. The CDR3 contains 11 residues. Trimming shortened V by 5 bases and J by 0 bases, and 2 bases separated the two germline ends. Germline V gives CDR1 SNHLY, CDR2 FYNNEI. The CDR3 nucleotides are TGTGCCAGCAGTTCCTCCTACGAGCAGTACTTC. It encodes CASSSSYEQYF. The variable domain in full, with the rest retrieved from reference TRBV2 and TRBJ2-7, is EPEVTQTPSHQVTQMGQEVILRCVPISNHLYFYWYRQILGQKVEFLVSFYNNEISEKSEIFDDQFSVERPDGSNFTLKIRSTKLEDSAMYFCASSSSYEQYFGPGTRLTVT.

The V call is TRBV30, the J call TRBJ1-1; D is possibly TRBD1 (6 bases). CDR1 and CDR2 from the germline V gene are GTSNPN and SVGIG (reference sequence). The CDR3 has 12 amino acids. Trimming left V 5 bases short and J 4 bases short, with 11 bases between. CDR3 region: CAWVEGGTEAFF. Written as DNA, the CDR3 is TGTGCCTGGGTAGAGGGGGGCACTGAAGCTTTCTTT.

This chain joins TRBV7-9 and TRBJ2-7; D may correspond to TRBD1 or TRBD2 (5 bases each). There are 16 residues in the CDR3. Between the trimmed V and J ends, which lost 5 bases and 2 bases, there was a span of 19 bases. The germline gives CDR1 SEHNR, CDR2 FQNEAQ (reference sequence). CDR3 sequence reads: CASSPVGRSKAYEQYF. The CDR3 DNA reads TGTGCCAGCAGCCCAGTGGGACGTTCAAAAGCCTACGAGCAGTACTTC.

The chain recombines TRBV4-1 with TRBJ1-3; D is possibly TRBD1 (5 bases). The CDR3 totals 15 residues. V was cut by 0 bases and J by 2 bases, with 8 bases left in between. Germline CDR1 is MGHRA and CDR2 is YSYEKL. The DNA for the CDR3 is TGCGCCAGCAGCCAAGAGGGCAGGGCTGGAAACACCATATATTTT. Translation gives CASSQEGRAGNTIYF.

This rearrangement joins TRBV29-1 to TRBJ2-7; 7 bases line up with TRBD2. The V segment lost 5 bases and the J segment 3 bases; nucleotides outside the gene matches: 10. In germline, CDR1 is SQVTM, CDR2 ANQGSEA. The CDR3 loop spans 14 amino acids. In nucleotides, the CDR3 is TGCAGCGTTAGGGACGGGGGGTCGATCTACGAGCAGTACTTC. It yields the protein CSVRDGGSIYEQYF.

The gene calls are TRBV27 and TRBJ2-1; 10 bases match TRBD1. Germline assignment: CDR1 MNHEY and CDR2 SMNVEV (reference sequence). The V segment lost 6 bases and the J segment 4 bases; nucleotides outside the gene matches: 6. The CDR3 has 15 residues. CDR3: CASSSPGQGYNEQFF. CDR3 sequence (DNA): TGTGCCAGCAGCTCCCCGGGACAGGGGTACAATGAGCAGTTCTTC.

The rearrangement joins TRBV4-1 to TRBJ1-5; possibly TRBD1 for D (6 bases). CDR1 and CDR2 from the germline V gene are MGHRA and YSYEKL. Trimming left V 4 bases short and J 7 bases short, with 17 bases between. The CDR3 loop spans 15 amino acids. CDR3 residues: CASSRNQGKDQPQHF. Written as DNA, the CDR3 is TGCGCCAGCAGCCGAAACCAGGGGAAAGACCAGCCCCAGCATTTT.

The chain recombines TRBV28 with TRBJ2-3; the D is unclear. The germline V and J ends were trimmed by 6 bases and 4 bases, with 14 bases remaining between them. The CDR3 has 14 amino acids. Germline CDR1 reads MDHEN; CDR2 reads SYDVKM. The DNA of the CDR3 is TGTGCCAGCAGGCCTAGGTTACACGCAGATACGCAGTATTTT. It yields the protein CASRPRLHADTQYF.

The gene calls are TRBV4-1 and TRBJ2-1; no definite D call. Germline CDR1 MGHRA, CDR2 YSYEKL. The CDR3 consists of 13 residues. The V gene lost 0 bases and the J gene lost 7 bases, with 7 bases spanning the gap. The DNA of the CDR3 is TGCGCCAGCAGCCAAGATTTGGTGAATGAGCAGTTCTTC. Its translation: CASSQDLVNEQFF.

The chain carries TRBV7-3 and TRBJ1-3, with D perhaps TRBD1 (6 bases). The germline V and J ends were trimmed by 5 bases and 0 bases, with 14 bases remaining between them. CDR3 size: 16 residues. From germline, CDR1 is SGHTA and CDR2 FQGTGA. CDR3: CASSQTGTHSGNTIYF. The CDR3 coding sequence is TGTGCCAGCAGCCAAACCGGGACACACTCTGGAAACACCATATATTTT.

Comment on this clone: Other DNA sequences in the sample encode the same CDR3. The chain is built from TRBV19 and TRBJ2-7; D gene ambiguous. V was pared by 3 bases and J by 0 bases, with 6 bases between. Germline assignment: CDR1 LNHDA and CDR2 SQIVND (reference sequence). The CDR3 spans 13 residues. This CDR3 is CASSMGSSYEQYF. The CDR3 bases are TGTGCCAGTAGTATGGGAAGCTCCTACGAGCAGTACTTC. The full variable domain, completed using reference TRBV19 and TRBJ2-7, is DGGITQSPKYLFRKEGQNVTLSCEQNLNHDAMYWYRQDPGQGLRLIYYSQIVNDFQKGDIAEGYSVSREKKESFPLTVTSAQKNPTAFYLCASSMGSSYEQYFGPGTRLTVT.

V gene TRBV20-1 combines with J gene TRBJ2-7; D is undetermined. The V end was cut by 3 bases, the J end by 0 bases, with 3 bases between. The CDR3 runs to 11 residues. Germline CDR1 DFQATT, CDR2 SNEGSKA (reference sequence). CDR3 in DNA: TGCAGTGCTAGGGACTCCTACGAGCAGTACTTC. Its protein product is CSARDSYEQYF.

This CDR3 reads CASSWENTEAFF. CDR3 DNA: TGTGCCAGCAGCTGGGAGAACACTGAAGCTTTCTTT. V gene TRBV7-8 combines with J gene TRBJ1-1; D gene unclear. The V end lost 4 bases, the J end lost 1 base, and 4 bases lay between the germline ends. The germline V gene encodes CDR1 SGHVS and CDR2 FQNEAQ. The CDR3 sequence is 12 residues long.

The J gene is TRBJ2-1, the V gene TRBV6-5; unclear D gene. V lost 8 bases and J lost 2, with 7 bases in between. The CDR3 contains 12 residues. Germline V gene data show CDR1 as MNHEY and CDR2 as SVGAGI. The CDR3 DNA sequence: TGTGCCAGCGGTTCGGCCTACAATGAGCAGTTCTTC. As protein: CASGSAYNEQFF.

This clone occurred once. V is TRBV10-3 and J is TRBJ1-1; D is undetermined. CDR1 and CDR2 from the germline V gene are ENHRY and SYGVKD. CDR3 size: 13 residues. The germline V and J ends were trimmed by 3 bases and 7 bases, with 12 bases remaining between them. Written as DNA, the CDR3 is TGTGCCATCAGTGATAACCCCGGAGTTGAAGCTTTCTTT. It translates to CAISDNPGVEAFF.

The chain links TRBV4-3 to TRBJ2-3; D gene unclear. CDR3 length equals 15 residues. The V end lost 0 bases, the J end lost 1 base, and 8 bases lay between the germline ends. In germline, CDR1 is LGHNA, CDR2 YSLEER. CDR3 protein: CASSQDLSGTDTQYF. CDR3 DNA: TGCGCCAGCAGCCAAGATCTTTCCGGCACAGATACGCAGTATTTT.

Here the CDR3 reads CAWSVGTGALYEQYF. DNA for the CDR3: TGTGCCTGGAGTGTTGGGACAGGTGCCCTCTACGAGCAGTACTTC. The chain combines TRBV30 with TRBJ2-7; 8 bases are shared with TRBD1. Germline V gives CDR1 GTSNPN, CDR2 SVGIG (reference sequence). The CDR3 has 15 residues. Trimming at V came to 0 bases and at J to 3 bases, leaving 7 bases not matched to a gene.

This clone was found a few times. The chain couples TRBV27 to TRBJ2-7, with a tentative D call TRBD1 (5 bases). Germline assignment: CDR1 MNHEY and CDR2 SMNVEV (reference sequence). V was pared by 2 bases and J by 5 bases, with 10 bases between. There are 13 residues in the CDR3. Written as DNA, the CDR3 is TGTGCCAGCAGTTTAGGACAACCCCACGAGCAGTACTTC. It yields the protein CASSLGQPHEQYF.

The chain carries TRBV4-2 and TRBJ1-3; D not resolved. CDR1 is LGHNA, CDR2 YNFKEQ, per germline. Trimming cost V 1 base and J 7 bases, with 11 bases left between them. The CDR3 extends over 14 amino acids. The CDR3 reads CASSQAGEANTIYF. Written as DNA, the CDR3 is TGTGCCAGCAGCCAAGCCGGAGAGGCCAACACCATATATTTT.

CDR3: CSVEDLQGKAGANVLTF. CDR3 bases: TGCAGCGTTGAAGATCTTCAGGGGAAGGCTGGGGCCAACGTCCTGACTTTC. This rearrangement joins TRBV29-1 to TRBJ2-6; TRBD1 might be the D (6 bases). This CDR3 region has 17 residues. The V end was cut by 0 bases, the J end by 2 bases, with 14 bases between. Germline V CDR1 and CDR2: SQVTM, ANQGSEA.

The V and J genes are TRBV27 and TRBJ1-4; unclear D gene. There are 13 residues in the CDR3. Germline CDR1 MNHEY, CDR2 SMNVEV (reference sequence). Deletions cut 3 bases from V and 7 bases from J, with 9 bases between. The CDR3, as DNA: TGTGCCAGCAGTTTGAGACAAGGTGAAAAACTGTTTTTT. Translated: CASSLRQGEKLFF.

The gene calls are TRBV9 and TRBJ2-1, with no clear D. V lost 6 bases and J lost 1, with 8 bases in between. Looked up from germline, CDR1 is SGDLS and CDR2 is YYNGEE. The CDR3 is 13 residues long. The CDR3 here is CASKADSYNEQFF. The CDR3, as DNA: TGTGCCAGCAAGGCTGATTCCTACAATGAGCAGTTCTTC.

The rearrangement joins TRBV10-3 to TRBJ2-1; 9 bases align to TRBD2. V was clipped by 3 bases and J by 8 bases; unmatched bases: 8. The CDR3 loop spans 15 amino acids. CDR1 and CDR2 from the germline V gene are ENHRY and SYGVKD. The DNA of the CDR3 is TGTGCCATCAGTGATCCCGTGGGACTAGCAGATGAGCAGTTCTTC. This translates into CAISDPVGLADEQFF.

The rearrangement links TRBV11-2 to TRBJ2-7; D may be TRBD1 (5 bases). From germline, CDR1 is SGHAT and CDR2 FQNNGV. The V end was cut by 0 bases, the J end by 3 bases, with 15 bases between. The CDR3 spans 16 residues. The CDR3 DNA is TGTGCCAGCAGCTTAGAGGGGCAGACGGCATTCTACGAGCAGTACTTC. As protein: CASSLEGQTAFYEQYF.

The rearrangement uses TRBV6-1 and TRBJ2-7; no definite D call. There are 12 residues in the CDR3. Germline loops: CDR1 MNHNS, CDR2 SASEGT. V gave up 6 bases and J gave up 2 bases, with 8 bases separating them. DNA of the CDR3: TGTGCCAGCAGGGGTGGTACCTACGAGCAGTACTTC. Amino acids: CASRGGTYEQYF.

The V and J genes are TRBV30 and TRBJ1-1; the D gene is possibly TRBD1 (5 bases). V was trimmed by 5 bases and J by 4 bases, leaving 17 bases between them. This CDR3 region has 14 residues. Germline assignment: CDR1 GTSNPN and CDR2 SVGIG (reference sequence). CDR3 nucleotides: TGTGCCTGGGTTACGGGAACGGGGACCACTGAAGCTTTCTTT. It yields the protein CAWVTGTGTTEAFF.

This sequence joins TRBV6-1 and TRBJ2-5; D unclear. V was clipped by 3 bases and J by 0 bases, with 11 bases between them. The germline gives CDR1 MNHNS, CDR2 SASEGT. CDR3 length: 15 amino acids. For the CDR3, the DNA is TGTGCCAGCAGTGATTCTCCAGCAGACCAAGAGACCCAGTACTTC. Translating gives CASSDSPADQETQYF.

The genes are TRBV12-5 and TRBJ2-1; no definite D call. CDR3 size: 11 residues. The V gene's germline CDR1 is LGHNT and CDR2 FRNRAP. The V end was cut by 3 bases, the J end by 8 bases, with 5 bases between. The CDR3 DNA follows: TGTGCTAGTGGTTTATACCATGAGCAGTTCTTC. The encoded protein is CASGLYHEQFF.

This rearrangement joins TRBV13 to TRBJ2-3, with D perhaps TRBD2 (5 bases). The CDR3 runs 14 residues. V gave up 5 bases and J gave up 2 bases, with 11 bases separating them. Germline V gives CDR1 PRHDT, CDR2 FYEKMQ (reference sequence). The chain's CDR3 is CASSRREDTDTQYF. The CDR3 bases are TGTGCCAGCAGCCGCCGGGAAGACACAGATACGCAGTATTTT.

The J gene is TRBJ2-1, the V gene TRBV5-1; D gene uncertain. The CDR3 covers 16 residues. V lost 4 bases to trimming and J lost 0 bases, with 14 bases between them. Germline CDR1 is SGHRS and CDR2 is YFSETQ. CDR3 nucleotide sequence: TGCGCCAGCAGCCCGCACAACATAGCCTCCTACAATGAGCAGTTCTTC. This encodes CASSPHNIASYNEQFF.

This chain connects TRBV18 to TRBJ1-2, with D tentatively TRBD1 (6 bases). The CDR3 consists of 13 residues. Trimming stripped 3 bases from V and 6 bases from J, with 11 bases between. The germline gives CDR1 KGHSH, CDR2 LQKENI. The CDR3 sequence is CASSPPGVHGYTF. Written as DNA, the CDR3 is TGTGCCAGCTCACCGCCAGGGGTACATGGCTACACCTTC.